The sample holds a few counts of the clone carrying this TCR beta chain. This entry comes from a study of tumor T cells in aggressive B-cell lymphoma. Sequencing was performed with immunoSEQ multiplex PCR; in TCRdb, only in-frame clones are kept and a portion is missing. This repertoire shows 790 or so clones, approximately 90% found once; its top ten account for 4.7%. CDR3 size: 13 residues. This receptor was taken from an adult with diffuse large B cell lymphoma. The chain carries TRBV21-1 and TRBJ2-1; the D call TRBD2 from the table was never checked on the DNA. TRBV21-1 is annotated as a pseudogene. Sequencing input: tumor tissue. The CDR3 here is CASRQKIAAWWFF. CDR3 bases: TGTGCCAGCCGTCAGAAGATTGCGGCGTGGTGGTTCTTC.